What follows are 3 T cell receptor beta chains derived from one specimen sequenced in a study of regulatory T cells in long-lasting Graves disease. The time point here: newly diagnosed GD, antithyroid drugs for less than 3 months. Generation of the TCR library employed RNA extracted from PBMCs. Researchers made TCR beta libraries by using iRepertoire HTBI primers and running Arm-PCR on CDR3 regions. TCRdb re-called the multiplex PCR reads through MiXCR, storing one row per CDR3 protein. The repertoire has some 450,000 distinct CDR3 sequences, around 15% of them found once; the top ten carry about 10%. These data also featured in a second study, about T cells in Graves' hyperthyroidism and ophthalmopathy.

Here the sequenced sample was peripheral blood mononuclear cells (PBMCs), taken at new diagnosis, from a patient treated with antithyroid drugs. The receptor source for this set is a woman aged 30 to 39 with Graves disease.

In nucleotides, the CDR3 is TGTGCCACCAGTGATTTCAACCAATTGGGCGCTGAAGCTTTCTTT. Protein sequence: CATSDFNQLGAEAFF. This chain links TRBV24-1 with TRBJ1-1; no definite D call. The CDR3 consists of 15 residues. V was clipped by 1 base and J by 6 bases, with 14 bases between them. The V gene's germline CDR1 is KGHDR and CDR2 SFDVKD.

This clonotype showed up just a few times. The chain joins TRBV28 to TRBJ1-2; D unclear. V was shortened by 3 bases and J by 4 bases, with 9 bases between the two germline ends. This CDR3 contains 13 residues. Germline-derived CDR1 and CDR2 are MDHEN and SYDVKM. CDR3 amino acids: CASSFERTYGYTF. The CDR3, as DNA: TGTGCCAGCAGTTTTGAACGGACCTATGGCTACACCTTC.

The sample holds many counts of this clonotype. This chain links TRBV12-3 or TRBV12-4 with TRBJ1-4, with a possible D match to TRBD1 (6 bases). The CDR3 has 16 amino acids. V was shortened by 5 bases and J by 5 bases, with 18 bases between the two germline ends. CDR3 sequence: CASSPTKGGGNEKLFF. DNA for the CDR3: TGTGCCAGCAGTCCGACAAAAGGGGGGGGCAATGAAAAACTGTTTTTT.